What follows are 30 T cell receptor beta chains derived from one specimen sequenced in a study of blood T cell repertoires in COVID-19. The method was immunoSEQ multiplex PCR; TCRdb's version includes in-frame clones alone and lacks a portion of them. This table has roughly 76,000 clones, roughly 84% appearing once. The sample consisted of peripheral blood. These receptor sequences come from a woman older than 75 with active or convalescent COVID-19.

This clone was seen just once. V and J are TRBV7-2 and TRBJ1-2; the D gene is possibly TRBD1 (5 bases). The CDR3 sequence is 15 residues long. In germline, CDR1 is SGHTA, CDR2 FQGNSA. V was clipped by 5 bases and J by 0 bases, with 13 bases between them. The CDR3 here is CASSLGRGTNYGYTF. The CDR3 coding sequence is TGTGCCAGCAGCCTCGGACGGGGGACTAACTATGGCTACACCTTC.

J is TRBJ1-5 and V is TRBV7-2; D remains unclear. V shed 5 bases and J shed 5 bases, with 10 bases lying between them. Per germline, CDR1 SGHTA and CDR2 FQGNSA. CDR3 size: 13 residues. The CDR3 DNA sequence: TGTGCCAGCAGCCTGAAACCAGATCAGCCCCAGCATTTT. Its protein is CASSLKPDQPQHF.

The rearrangement joins TRBV30 to TRBJ2-7; D perhaps matches TRBD2 (6 bases). Trimming removed 0 bases from V and 3 bases from J, with 12 bases in between. The CDR3 consists of 14 residues. Germline loops: CDR1 GTSNPN, CDR2 SVGIG (reference sequence). CDR3 sequence: CAWSVGTEIYEQYF. CDR3 in DNA: TGTGCCTGGAGTGTAGGGACTGAGATCTACGAGCAGTACTTC.

The chain carries TRBV5-1 and TRBJ2-5, with 7 positions matching TRBD1. This CDR3 comprises 15 residues. V trimming: 4 bases; J trimming: 2 bases; junction bases outside the gene matches: 8. Germline V CDR1 and CDR2: SGHRS, YFSETQ. CDR3 in amino acids: CASSALLTGQETQYF. DNA of the CDR3: TGCGCCAGCAGCGCCCTCCTGACAGGGCAAGAGACCCAGTACTTC.

This clone was counted once. The chain has TRBV24-1 and TRBJ2-7, with D perhaps TRBD1 (5 bases). The CDR3 contains 14 residues. Trimming took off 5 bases at V and 3 bases at J, with 13 bases between the two ends. Germline CDR1 reads KGHDR; CDR2 reads SFDVKD. CDR3 in DNA: TGTGCCACCAGTGTTTCCAGGGAAAACTACGAGCAGTACTTC. It is translated as CATSVSRENYEQYF.

This chain connects TRBV19 to TRBJ1-1, with a weak D call TRBD1 (5 bases). Between the trimmed V and J ends, which lost 4 bases and 5 bases, there was a span of 23 bases. The CDR3 has 17 residues. The V gene's germline CDR1 is LNHDA and CDR2 SQIVND (reference sequence). As DNA, the CDR3 is TGTGCCAGTAGTAGCGGGACTCTGGGAGGACGAAGAACTGAAGCTTTCTTT. Amino acid sequence: CASSSGTLGGRRTEAFF.

Only a few counts were recorded for this clone. V is TRBV18 and J is TRBJ1-5; 7 positions agree with TRBD1. V dropped 3 bases and J dropped 5; count of bases not matched to a gene: 1. The CDR3 extends over 13 amino acids. Germline CDR1 KGHSH, CDR2 LQKENI. The CDR3 DNA is TGTGCCAGCTCACCGACAGGGCATCAGCCCCAGCATTTT. Translating it yields CASSPTGHQPQHF.

The J gene is TRBJ2-5, the V gene TRBV6-1; no firm D call. V was clipped by 2 bases and J by 1 base, with 5 bases between them. Germline V gene data show CDR1 as MNHNS and CDR2 as SASEGT. The CDR3 runs 13 residues. The CDR3 sequence is CASSETVQETQYF. Written as DNA, the CDR3 is TGTGCCAGCAGTGAAACGGTCCAAGAGACCCAGTACTTC.

There are a few counts of this clone. This chain uses TRBV5-6 with TRBJ2-7; 9 bases line up with TRBD2. There are 17 residues in the CDR3. The V and J ends lost 0 bases and 2 bases, in that order; junction bases with no gene match: 9. CDR1 is SGHDT and CDR2 is YYEEEE in the germline V gene. The CDR3: CASSLALGAGGTYEQYF. CDR3 coding DNA: TGTGCCAGCAGCTTGGCCCTCGGAGCGGGGGGTACCTACGAGCAGTACTTC. The whole variable domain, filled in from reference TRBV5-6 and TRBJ2-7, reads DAGVTQSPTHLIKTRGQQVTLRCSPKSGHDTVSWYQQALGQGPQFIFQYYEEEERQRGNFPDRFSGHQFPNYSSELNVNALLLGDSALYLCASSLALGAGGTYEQYFGPGTRLTVT.

The genes are TRBV5-4 and TRBJ2-5; weak D call: TRBD1 (6 bases). In germline, CDR1 is SGHNT, CDR2 YYREEE (reference sequence). The CDR3 totals 14 residues. With 3 bases removed from V and 5 bases from J, the gap between germline ends came to 14 bases. CDR3 in amino acids: CASSSDLGAETQYF. The CDR3 region has the DNA TGTGCCAGCAGCTCGGATTTGGGGGCTGAGACCCAGTACTTC.

This clone was recorded a few times. This chain links TRBV18 with TRBJ1-1; tentative D call: TRBD1 (5 bases). CDR1 is KGHSH and CDR2 is LQKENI in the germline V gene. The CDR3 is 12 residues long. V was clipped by 2 bases and J by 7 bases, with 8 bases between them. CDR3 coding DNA: TGTGCCAGCTCACCATCCGGGGGTGAAGCTTTCTTT. Translation gives CASSPSGGEAFF. Supplemented by reference TRBV18 and TRBJ1-1, the full variable domain reads NAGVMQNPRHLVRRRGQEARLRCSPMKGHSHVYWYRQLPEEGLKFMVYLQKENIIDESGMPKERFSAEFPKEGPSILRIQQVVRGDSAAYFCASSPSGGEAFFGQGTRLTVV.

The genes are TRBV4-3 and TRBJ2-1; 9 positions agree with TRBD1. Looked up from germline, CDR1 is LGHNA and CDR2 is YSLEER. The ends lost 0 bases at V and 6 bases at J; junction bases unmatched: 6. The CDR3 is 16 residues long. The CDR3 sequence is CASSQDPGQGLNEQFF. The CDR3 DNA sequence: TGCGCCAGCAGCCAAGACCCGGGACAGGGTCTCAATGAGCAGTTCTTC.

The J gene is TRBJ2-3, the V gene TRBV5-1; TRBD2 agrees at 8 bases. V gave up 4 bases and J gave up 1 base; unmatched junction bases: 8. CDR1 SGHRS and CDR2 YFSETQ come from the germline V gene. The CDR3 length is 16 residues. CDR3 sequence: CASSLILAGRTDTQYF. The DNA of the CDR3 is TGCGCCAGCAGCCTCATATTAGCGGGGCGCACAGATACGCAGTATTTT.

The chain is built from TRBV19 and TRBJ1-6, with 9 nucleotides matching TRBD1. CDR1 and CDR2 from the germline V gene are LNHDA and SQIVND (reference sequence). Losses at the gene ends were 7 bases for V and 7 bases for J; bases not matched to a gene: 11. The CDR3 covers 16 residues. Here the CDR3 DNA reads TGTGCCAGTAAATCCCAACAGGGGGCGACCAATTCACCCCTCCACTTT. Residues: CASKSQQGATNSPLHF.

J is TRBJ1-2 and V is TRBV5-4; 8 positions agree with TRBD1. The CDR3 contains 13 residues. Germline trimming cut 4 bases from V and 3 bases from J; bases unmatched to any gene: 2. The germline CDR1 and CDR2 sequences are SGHNT and YYREEE (reference sequence). The CDR3 loop is CASSLTGDYGYTF. The CDR3, as DNA: TGTGCCAGCAGCCTGACAGGGGACTATGGCTACACCTTC.

The J gene is TRBJ1-6, the V gene TRBV19, with a tentative D call TRBD1 (5 bases). The CDR3 totals 15 residues. From germline, CDR1 is LNHDA and CDR2 SQIVND (reference sequence). Trimming pared 10 bases from V and 11 bases from J, leaving 24 bases between. DNA for the CDR3: TGTGCCACTAAGGCTCAAGAGCTTGGGGGGACACCCCTCCACTTT. Amino acids: CATKAQELGGTPLHF.

CDR3 residues: CAWSLRDEQFF. In DNA form, the CDR3 reads TGTGCCTGGAGTTTACGCGATGAGCAGTTCTTC. J is TRBJ2-1 and V is TRBV30; D remains unclear. This CDR3 is 11 amino acids long. Per germline, CDR1 GTSNPN and CDR2 SVGIG (reference sequence). With 2 bases removed from V and 8 bases from J, the gap between germline ends came to 7 bases. The variable domain in full, with the rest retrieved from reference TRBV30 and TRBJ2-1, is SQTIHQWPATLVQPVGSPLSLECTVEGTSNPNLYWYRQAAGRGLQLLFYSVGIGQISSEVPQNLSASRPQDRQFILSSKKLLLSDSGFYLCAWSLRDEQFFGPGTRLTVL.

This sequence joins TRBV19 and TRBJ1-6; D gene ambiguous. Germline V gives CDR1 LNHDA, CDR2 SQIVND (reference sequence). The V and J ends lost 3 bases and 0 bases respectively, with 6 bases between them. The CDR3 has 15 amino acids. The DNA of the CDR3 is TGTGCCAGTAGTATTCCGGGCTCCTATAATTCACCCCTCCACTTT. The encoded protein is CASSIPGSYNSPLHF.

This sequence joins TRBV9 and TRBJ1-2, with D perhaps TRBD1 (6 bases). Germline CDR1 and CDR2: SGDLS and YYNGEE. The ends were cut back, 2 bases at V and 7 bases at J, with 15 bases in the middle. This CDR3 is 14 amino acids long. The CDR3 DNA reads TGTGCCAGCAGCGTTACAGGGACCTCGGGTGGCTACACCTTC. It yields the protein CASSVTGTSGGYTF.

This clone was recorded a few times. The chain uses TRBV5-1 and TRBJ1-3; no reliable D call. V was clipped by 3 bases and J by 0 bases, with 13 bases between them. From germline, CDR1 is SGHRS and CDR2 YFSETQ. The CDR3 runs 16 residues. CDR3 sequence reads: CASSWGSVSSGNTIYF. The DNA of the CDR3 is TGCGCCAGCAGCTGGGGTAGCGTTAGCTCTGGAAACACCATATATTTT.

This chain uses TRBV5-1 with TRBJ1-2; no clear D gene. The CDR3 sequence is 15 residues long. CDR1 is SGHRS and CDR2 is YFSETQ in the germline V gene. V lost 0 bases and J lost 2, with 11 bases in between. CDR3 loop: CASSLDSGWNYGYTF. CDR3 bases: TGCGCCAGCAGCTTGGATTCGGGTTGGAACTATGGCTACACCTTC.

The rearrangement uses TRBV5-1 and TRBJ2-1, with TRBD2 matching 8 bases. CDR1 is SGHRS, CDR2 YFSETQ, per germline. The CDR3 is made up of 15 amino acids. With V trimmed by 4 bases and J by 0 bases, 3 bases remained unmatched. CDR3 nucleotide sequence: TGCGCCAGCAGCCCTCGGGGGGGCTCCTACAATGAGCAGTTCTTC. This gives the protein CASSPRGGSYNEQFF.

The V call is TRBV4-3, the J call TRBJ1-4; tentative D call: TRBD1 (6 bases). The CDR3 is 17 amino acids. V was cut by 0 bases and J by 8 bases, with 19 bases left in between. Germline CDR1 LGHNA, CDR2 YSLEER. DNA of the CDR3: TGCGCCAGCAGCCAAGAGGTGAACAGGGCTGTAGGAGAAAAACTGTTTTTT. Encoded protein: CASSQEVNRAVGEKLFF.

Notes on this clone: Within the sample, other DNA sequences also encode this same CDR3. The V call is TRBV12-3 or TRBV12-4, the J call TRBJ1-2; D ambiguous. The CDR3 has 12 amino acids. V gave up 3 bases and J gave up 6 bases, with 8 bases separating them. CDR3 in DNA: TGTGCCAGCAGTTTGAGAGGAGATGGCTACACCTTC. It encodes CASSLRGDGYTF.

V gene TRBV7-9 combines with J gene TRBJ2-5; 10 nucleotides line up with TRBD1. This CDR3 spans 15 amino acids. J gave up 5 bases and V 1 base, and 4 bases lay outside the gene matches. Germline-derived CDR1 and CDR2 are SEHNR and FQNEAQ (reference sequence). CDR3 loop: CASSLDWTGGETQYF. CDR3 nucleotide sequence: TGTGCCAGCAGCTTAGATTGGACAGGGGGGGAGACCCAGTACTTC.

CDR3 in DNA: TGTGCCAGCGCTGATGGGGGGGCTGACTACGAGCAGTACTTC. Translation: CASADGGADYEQYF. The chain carries TRBV6-5 and TRBJ2-7; TRBD2 is a possible D gene (7 bases). V lost 8 bases and J 3 bases, leaving 17 bases between the germline ends. The CDR3 consists of 14 residues. Germline V gene lookup returns CDR1 MNHEY and CDR2 SVGAGI.

The chain links TRBV7-9 to TRBJ2-7; tentative D call: TRBD1 (5 bases). The CDR3 runs to 14 residues. The germline V gene has CDR1 SEHNR and CDR2 FQNEAQ (reference sequence). V was shortened by 5 bases and J by 6 bases, with 17 bases between the two germline ends. This CDR3 reads CASSPDTRLSEQYF. DNA of the CDR3: TGTGCCAGCAGCCCGGACACCCGGCTAAGCGAGCAGTACTTC.

This rearrangement joins TRBV3-1 (or the pseudogene TRBV3-2) to TRBJ2-1; D remains ambiguous. The ends were cut back, 4 bases at V and 4 bases at J, with 5 bases in the middle. Germline CDR1 LGHDT, CDR2 YNNKEL (reference sequence). This CDR3 spans 12 amino acids. CDR3 protein: CASSRGYNEQFF. CDR3 bases: TGTGCCAGCAGCCGCGGTTACAATGAGCAGTTCTTC.

The rearrangement uses TRBV5-1 and TRBJ1-3; D is ambiguous. The CDR3 runs to 17 residues. Trimming took 4 bases from V and 2 from J, leaving 19 bases between them. Germline V gives CDR1 SGHRS, CDR2 YFSETQ. The CDR3 sequence: CASSTSIGGETGNTIYF. In nucleotides, the CDR3 is TGCGCCAGCAGCACCTCTATCGGTGGTGAAACTGGAAACACCATATATTTT. Looking up the rest from reference TRBV5-1 and TRBJ1-3 gives the full variable domain: KAGVTQTPRYLIKTRGQQVTLSCSPISGHRSVSWYQQTPGQGLQFLFEYFSETQRNKGNFPGRFSGRQFSNSRSEMNVSTLELGDSALYLCASSTSIGGETGNTIYFGEGSWLTVV.

J is TRBJ1-5 and V is TRBV28, with D perhaps TRBD1 (5 bases). Germline assignment: CDR1 MDHEN and CDR2 SYDVKM. There are 15 residues in the CDR3. The ends were cut back, 3 bases at V and 2 bases at J, with 11 bases in the middle. The chain's CDR3 is CASSFRVVGNQPQHF. The CDR3 DNA follows: TGTGCCAGCAGTTTCAGGGTGGTGGGCAATCAGCCCCAGCATTTT.